This TCR beta chain was found in a study of identical twins. Overall study results and limits: Carriage of fewer insertions was seen in abundant cord blood beta clonotypes, whereas memory repertoires showed none.

This clonotype came up a few times. The antigen is unknown. In TCRdb, the 5' RACE reads were re-called with MiXCR into one record per CDR3 protein. The table includes about 460,000 distinct CDR3 sequences, 14% detected once. The germline V gene has CDR1 SEHNR and CDR2 FQNEAQ (reference sequence). The germline V and J ends were trimmed by 1 base and 2 bases, with 9 bases remaining between them. The CDR3 is 15 residues long. The sample was also reused in another study, on yellow fever vaccine responses in identical twins.

The sequenced material came from CD4+ T cells sorted from blood. The receptor comes from a young woman in good health. The chain joins TRBV7-9 to TRBJ2-1; possible D gene TRBD1, 5 bases. CDR3 sequence reads: CASSLGRAAYNEQFF. In DNA form, the CDR3 reads TGTGCCAGCAGCTTAGGCAGGGCCGCCTACAATGAGCAGTTCTTC.